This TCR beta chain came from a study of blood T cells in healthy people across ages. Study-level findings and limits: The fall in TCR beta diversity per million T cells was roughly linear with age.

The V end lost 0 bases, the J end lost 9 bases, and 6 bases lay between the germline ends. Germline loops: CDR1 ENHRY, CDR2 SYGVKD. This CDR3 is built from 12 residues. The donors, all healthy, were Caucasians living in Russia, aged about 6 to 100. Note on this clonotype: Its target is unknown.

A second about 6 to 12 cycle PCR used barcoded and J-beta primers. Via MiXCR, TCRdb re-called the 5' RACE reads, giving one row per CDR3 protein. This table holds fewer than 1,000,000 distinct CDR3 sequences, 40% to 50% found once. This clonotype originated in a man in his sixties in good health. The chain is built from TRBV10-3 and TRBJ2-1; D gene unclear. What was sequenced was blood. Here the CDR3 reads CAISESLGEQFF. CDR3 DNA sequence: TGTGCCATCAGTGAGTCGTTGGGTGAGCAGTTCTTC.